Each of the 18 T cell receptor beta chains below was sequenced from the same sample in a study of T cell responses to AZD1222 COVID-19 vaccine listed by TCRdb under 2021. Libraries came from the immunoSEQ multiplex PCR assay. TCRdb's version of the immuneACCESS table is confined to in-frame rearrangements and falls short of the full clone set. An unresolved V gene accounts for under half of the shortfall where checked; the remainder is of unknown origin. Across this sample there are 180,000 or so clones, with 92% seen only once. The ten biggest clones cover 1% to 1.5% of the sample. Interpreted using the paper, the time point label stands for: about 28 days (+/-7) after the second vaccine dose. The source material was peripheral blood, sampled 28 days after the second AZD1222 dose. Receptors originate from an adult who received the AZD1222 COVID-19 vaccine.

This clone turned up a few times. This chain links TRBV5-6 with TRBJ2-7; D perhaps matches TRBD2 (6 bases). Per the germline V gene, CDR1 is SGHDT and CDR2 is YYEEEE. With 0 bases removed from V and 2 bases from J, the gap between germline ends came to 12 bases. The CDR3 is made up of 15 amino acids. DNA for the CDR3: TGTGCCAGCAGCTTGGCCGGAGGGTTCACCTACGAGCAGTACTTC. Its translation: CASSLAGGFTYEQYF.

The rearrangement uses TRBV29-1 and TRBJ2-7, with TRBD1 as a possible D gene (6 bases). The CDR3 has 13 amino acids. Germline V gene data show CDR1 as SQVTM and CDR2 as ANQGSEA. V was pared by 5 bases and J by 0 bases, with 11 bases between. CDR3: CSVLTGSSYEQYF. In DNA, the CDR3 is TGCAGCGTTCTGACAGGTAGCTCCTACGAGCAGTACTTC.

V and J are TRBV30 and TRBJ1-1, with a tentative D call TRBD1 (5 bases). The V gene lost 7 bases and the J gene lost 7 bases, with 19 bases spanning the gap. CDR1 and CDR2 from the germline V gene are GTSNPN and SVGIG (reference sequence). This CDR3 comprises 13 residues. The CDR3 region is CAFRARGWIEAFF. The CDR3, as DNA: TGTGCCTTCAGAGCCCGGGGCTGGATTGAAGCTTTCTTT.

The chain is built from TRBV11-2 and TRBJ2-1; TRBD1 aligns across 7 bases. CDR1 and CDR2 (germline): SGHAT, FQNNGV. After removal of 1 base from V and 3 bases from J, the junction contained 3 bases not matched to a gene. The CDR3 contains 15 residues. The CDR3 DNA follows: TGTGCCAGCAGCTTAGTGGCAGGGGGCTACAATGAGCAGTTCTTC. This sequence encodes CASSLVAGGYNEQFF. The full variable domain, completed using reference TRBV11-2 and TRBJ2-1, is EAGVAQSPRYKIIEKRQSVAFWCNPISGHATLYWYQQILGQGPKLLIQFQNNGVVDDSQLPKDRFSAERLKGVDSTLKIQPAKLEDSAVYLCASSLVAGGYNEQFFGPGTRLTVL.

This chain joins TRBV2 and TRBJ1-6; tentative D call: TRBD1 (5 bases). The length of the CDR3 is 16 residues. Germline CDR1 is SNHLY and CDR2 is FYNNEI. The V gene lost 3 bases and the J gene lost 7 bases, with 16 bases spanning the gap. The CDR3 reads CASSDGQGRENSPLHF. The CDR3 nucleotides are TGTGCCAGCAGTGATGGGCAGGGTCGAGAAAATTCACCCCTCCACTTT.

The rearrangement links TRBV2 to TRBJ2-1; D is perhaps TRBD2 (5 bases). The CDR3 length is 16 residues. Germline lookup yields CDR1 SNHLY and CDR2 FYNNEI. The V end was cut by 4 bases, the J end by 7 bases, with 20 bases between. CDR3 amino acids: CASSVNRPASGNEQFF. The CDR3 bases are TGTGCCAGCAGTGTGAACCGTCCCGCCTCGGGGAATGAGCAGTTCTTC.

This chain uses TRBV7-5 with TRBJ1-5; the table calls TRBD1, which could not be checked here. TRBV7-5 corresponds to a pseudogene. This CDR3 is built from 18 residues. CDR3: CARSTVRRQASSNQPQHF. The CDR3 DNA reads TGTGCCAGAAGCACCGTCCGTAGACAGGCGAGTAGCAATCAGCCCCAGCATTTT.

The sample holds one count of this clone. J is TRBJ2-1 and V is TRBV7-9, with 10 bases matching TRBD2. V gave up 1 base and J gave up 3 bases; unmatched junction bases: 3. Germline-derived CDR1 and CDR2 are SEHNR and FQNEAQ (reference sequence). The CDR3 is 16 amino acids. CDR3 bases: TGTGCCAGCAGCTTAGGGACTAGCGGAGACTACAATGAGCAGTTCTTC. Amino acids: CASSLGTSGDYNEQFF.

The chain employs TRBV7-2 and TRBJ2-3; TRBD2 matches 11 bases. Germline V gene sequence: CDR1 SGHTA, CDR2 FQGNSA. V was pared by 5 bases and J by 5 bases, with 3 bases of the junction left unmatched. There are 14 residues in the CDR3. DNA for the CDR3: TGTGCCAGCAGCACGGGGACTAGCGGAGATACGCAGTATTTT. Its translation is CASSTGTSGDTQYF.

The CDR3 DNA is TGTGCCAGCAGCTTATTACGGGGGGCCGCTGAAGCTTTCTTT. As protein: CASSLLRGAAEAFF. This chain uses TRBV7-9 with TRBJ1-1, with a weak D call TRBD1 (6 bases). The CDR3 is 14 residues long. Trimming pared 2 bases from V and 6 bases from J, leaving 13 bases between. Germline V gene lookup returns CDR1 SEHNR and CDR2 FQNEAQ (reference sequence).

V is TRBV6-5 and J is TRBJ1-2, with 7 positions matching TRBD1. This CDR3 region has 14 residues. With 4 bases clipped from V and 5 bases from J, the junction kept 7 bases outside the gene matches. Germline CDR1 is MNHEY and CDR2 is SVGAGI. The CDR3 DNA reads as TGTGCCAGCAGTTCTCAGGGGGTCAAGTATGGCTACACCTTC. Translated, it gives CASSSQGVKYGYTF.

The genes are TRBV19 and TRBJ1-5, with D perhaps TRBD1 (6 bases). Germline lookup yields CDR1 LNHDA and CDR2 SQIVND (reference sequence). This CDR3 is built from 13 residues. With 5 bases removed from V and 7 bases from J, the gap between germline ends came to 12 bases. The CDR3 DNA reads TGTGCCAGTAGTTTGAGGGGGGAACAGCCCCAGCATTTT. It is translated as CASSLRGEQPQHF. Supplemented by reference TRBV19 and TRBJ1-5, the full variable domain reads DGGITQSPKYLFRKEGQNVTLSCEQNLNHDAMYWYRQDPGQGLRLIYYSQIVNDFQKGDIAEGYSVSREKKESFPLTVTSAQKNPTAFYLCASSLRGEQPQHFGDGTRLSIL.

The chain is built from TRBV7-8 and TRBJ1-4; no firm D call. V was shortened by 0 bases and J by 10 bases, with 12 bases between the two germline ends. Germline loops: CDR1 SGHVS, CDR2 FQNEAQ. CDR3 length equals 14 residues. DNA for the CDR3: TGTGCCAGCAGCTTAGCGGGGAACGCGGGAAAACTGTTTTTT. Protein product: CASSLAGNAGKLFF.

This chain joins TRBV10-3 and TRBJ2-5, with TRBD2 identical over 12 bases. V was pared by 8 bases and J by 5 bases, with 3 bases of the junction left unmatched. Germline V lookup: CDR1 ENHRY, CDR2 SYGVKD. The CDR3 has 13 residues. The CDR3 region is CAIGLAGQETQYF. The CDR3 nucleotides are TGTGCCATCGGACTAGCGGGACAGGAGACCCAGTACTTC.

The CDR3 reads CAWSVLNGRYEQYF. The CDR3 coding sequence is TGTGCCTGGAGTGTACTAAACGGGAGATACGAGCAGTACTTC. The chain carries TRBV30 and TRBJ2-7, with a tentative D call TRBD2 (6 bases). This CDR3 spans 14 amino acids. The V end was cut by 0 bases, the J end by 4 bases, with 13 bases between. The germline V gene has CDR1 GTSNPN and CDR2 SVGIG (reference sequence).

The rearrangement links TRBV19 to TRBJ2-1; 8 bases agree with TRBD2. From germline, CDR1 is LNHDA and CDR2 SQIVND (reference sequence). The CDR3 extends over 13 amino acids. J was trimmed by 4 bases and V by 8 bases; bases with no gene match: 4. The CDR3 spells CASRSGGYNEQFF. In DNA form, the CDR3 reads TGTGCCAGTCGGTCGGGGGGGTACAATGAGCAGTTCTTC.

The rearrangement uses TRBV29-1 and TRBJ1-1, with TRBD1 as a possible D gene (5 bases). The V and J ends lost 7 bases and 0 bases respectively, with 9 bases between them. The CDR3 totals 12 residues. Germline V gives CDR1 SQVTM, CDR2 ANQGSEA. The CDR3 DNA reads TGCAGCGCCGGACACATGAACACTGAAGCTTTCTTT. It specifies CSAGHMNTEAFF.

The chain links TRBV28 to TRBJ1-2, with D tentatively TRBD1 (5 bases). V lost 4 bases and J 4 bases, leaving 10 bases between the germline ends. The CDR3 has 13 residues. Per the germline V gene, CDR1 is MDHEN and CDR2 is SYDVKM. CDR3: CASSSYGGYGYTF. In nucleotides, the CDR3 is TGTGCCAGCAGTTCTTATGGGGGCTATGGCTACACCTTC.